This T cell receptor beta chain was sequenced in a study of blood T cell repertoires in COVID-19. The V gene lost 1 base and the J gene lost 5 bases, with 9 bases spanning the gap. The CDR3 totals 14 residues. CDR1 is MDHEN and CDR2 is SYDVKM in the germline V gene. Original handling: It was from reference gene primer amplification that nucleated cell counts were estimated. This table comes from immunoSEQ multiplex PCR, and its TCRdb copy is limited to in-frame clones, with some not included. V and J calls plus clone size are reproduced from that table; the DNA served to infer D and trimming. The sample records over 50,000 clones, around 88% being singletons.

The sample was peripheral blood. This chain uses TRBV28 with TRBJ1-5; a possible D gene is TRBD1 (6 bases). The clonotype originates from a human donor in a cohort sampled during active COVID-19. CDR3 region: CASSLSRGHQPQHF. As DNA, the CDR3 is TGTGCCAGCAGTTTATCCAGGGGACATCAGCCCCAGCATTTT. The whole variable domain, filled in from reference TRBV28 and TRBJ1-5, reads DVKVTQSSRYLVKRTGEKVFLECVQDMDHENMFWYRQDPGLGLRLIYFSYDVKMKEKGDIPEGYSVSREKKERFSLILESASTNQTSMYLCASSLSRGHQPQHFGDGTRLSIL.